One TCR beta chain is described in this entry. Its specificity is unknown. There are 15 residues in the CDR3. CDR1 and CDR2 from the germline V gene are MNHEY and SMNVEV (reference sequence). The V segment lost 6 bases and the J segment 6 bases; nucleotides outside the gene matches: 12. The assay was immunoSEQ multiplex PCR, and TCRdb's table has in-frame clones only and misses some. Of 130,000 to 150,000 clones in the sample, just over 90% were seen once. This entry comes from a study of T cell responses to AZD1222 COVID-19 vaccine. The wider study: Timing groups of about 4 and about 12 weeks for second doses were pooled.

Study-wide results and limits: Once two AZD1222 doses were given, Spike-specific TCR breadth and depth went up. The study found vaccine-associated CD4 TCRs spanning spike, dominant at 160-218 and 743-854. It should be noted that donors were predominantly white British and more often female, and clonal diversity was possibly underestimated.

J is TRBJ2-7 and V is TRBV27; TRBD2 matches at 9 bases. The material was peripheral blood, obtained on day 0 of AZD1222 vaccination. This receptor was identified in an adult in good health. CDR3 sequence reads: CASSRTSAQGGEQYF. The CDR3 DNA reads TGTGCCAGCAGCAGGACTAGCGCCCAAGGGGGCGAGCAGTACTTC.